Listed below are T cell receptor beta chains from one sample, sequenced in a study of blood T cell repertoires in COVID-19. Here immunoSEQ multiplex PCR was the method, and the copy in TCRdb shows in-frame clones only, minus some. The data contain 61,000 or so clones, 88% of them singletons. The sample comprised peripheral blood. All receptors come from a woman aged 45-65 years with active or convalescent COVID-19. Each CDR3 is given with its conserved first and last residue. The D gene is left open where the match is weak. Clone sizes are given selectively: once, few, many, or a class where the clone is expanded.

j_gene | v_gene | d_gene | abundance | CDR3aa | CDR3nt
TRBJ2-2 | TRBV19 | . | . | CASSMGPPSAGVTGELFF | TGTGCCAGTAGTATGGGCCCCCCTAGCGCCGGGGTCACCGGGGAGCTGTTTTTT
TRBJ2-7 | TRBV2 | . | . | CAGASDSYEQYF | TGTGCCGGGGCCTCCGACAGCTACGAGCAGTACTTC
TRBJ2-1 | TRBV9 | TRBD1 | . | CASSVARPGQGIETSNEQFF | TGTGCCAGCAGCGTTGCCCGGCCGGGACAGGGAATCGAGACTAGCAATGAGCAGTTCTTC
TRBJ1-2 | TRBV5-1 | . | . | CASSLGGAYGYTF | TGCGCCAGCAGCTTAGGGGGGGCCTATGGCTACACCTTC
TRBJ2-1 | TRBV29-1 | . | . | CSVERRRNNEQFF | TGCAGCGTTGAGAGGAGGCGGAACAATGAGCAGTTCTTC
TRBJ1-1 | TRBV2 | . | . | CASSGTANTEAFF | TGTGCCAGCAGTGGGACAGCGAACACTGAAGCTTTCTTT
TRBJ2-7 | TRBV5-4 | . | . | CASSPEGQVYEQYF | TGTGCCAGCAGCCCCGAAGGTCAGGTTTACGAGCAGTACTTC
TRBJ2-7 | TRBV19 | TRBD2 | . | CASSWREGPSEQYF | TGTGCCAGTTCTTGGCGGGAGGGCCCAAGCGAGCAGTACTTC
TRBJ2-2 | TRBV19 | . | . | CASRRAGLNTGELFF | TGTGCCAGTAGAAGGGCGGGTTTAAACACCGGGGAGCTGTTTTTT
TRBJ2-1 | TRBV7-6 | . | . | CASSLGTINEQFF | TGTGCCAGCAGCTTAGGGACTATCAATGAGCAGTTCTTC
TRBJ1-1 | TRBV7-9 | . | . | CASSPARQAVGTEAFF | TGTGCCAGCAGCCCTGCCAGACAGGCGGTGGGCACTGAAGCTTTCTTT
TRBJ1-2 | TRBV9 | TRBD1 | . | CASSVATGESNGYTF | TGTGCCAGCAGCGTAGCGACAGGGGAATCTAATGGCTACACCTTC
TRBJ2-1 | TRBV2 | TRBD1 | . | CASSEGKDRFSNEQFF | TGTGCCAGCAGTGAAGGAAAGGACAGGTTCTCCAATGAGCAGTTCTTC
TRBJ1-1 | TRBV29-1 | . | . | CSVSLGLEAFF | TGCAGCGTTTCGCTGGGACTTGAAGCTTTCTTT
TRBJ2-1 | TRBV9 | . | . | CASSVTSTEQFF | TGTGCCAGCAGCGTAACTAGCACGGAGCAGTTCTTC
TRBJ1-2 | TRBV2 | . | large | CASTPGEGVYVGYTF | TGTGCCAGCACCCCCGGGGAGGGGGTTTATGTAGGCTACACCTTC
TRBJ2-5 | TRBV15 | . | . | CATSSSRRQTQYF | TGTGCCACCAGCTCTTCAAGGAGGCAGACCCAGTACTTC
TRBJ1-2 | TRBV27 | TRBD1 | . | CASRSGTGRYGYTF | TGTGCCAGCAGGTCCGGGACAGGGAGGTATGGCTACACCTTC
TRBJ2-7 | TRBV13 | TRBD2 | . | CASSLRGGLGLPEQYF | TGTGCCAGCAGCCTACGTGGGGGACTAGGACTACCCGAGCAGTACTTC
TRBJ1-2 | TRBV2 | . | many | CASSATMGGRGGYTF | TGTGCCAGCAGTGCCACTATGGGGGGAAGGGGTGGCTACACCTTC